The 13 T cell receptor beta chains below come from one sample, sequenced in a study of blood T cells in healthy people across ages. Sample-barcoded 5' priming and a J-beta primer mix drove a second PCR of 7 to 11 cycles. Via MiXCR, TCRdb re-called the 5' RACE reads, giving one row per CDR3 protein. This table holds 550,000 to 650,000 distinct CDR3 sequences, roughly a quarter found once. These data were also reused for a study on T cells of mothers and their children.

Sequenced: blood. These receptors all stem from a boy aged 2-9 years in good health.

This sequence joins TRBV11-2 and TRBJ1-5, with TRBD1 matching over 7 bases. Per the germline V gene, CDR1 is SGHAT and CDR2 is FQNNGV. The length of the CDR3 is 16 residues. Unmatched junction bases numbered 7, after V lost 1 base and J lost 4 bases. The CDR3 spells CASSLGTGEENQPQHF. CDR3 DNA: TGTGCCAGCAGCTTAGGAACAGGGGAGGAGAATCAGCCCCAGCATTTT.

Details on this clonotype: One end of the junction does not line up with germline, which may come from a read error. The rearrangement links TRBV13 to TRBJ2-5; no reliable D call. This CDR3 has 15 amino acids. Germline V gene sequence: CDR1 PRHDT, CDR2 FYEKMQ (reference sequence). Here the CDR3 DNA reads TGTGCCAGCAGCCTAGGGCCGGGTTTCCAAGAGACCCAGTACTTC. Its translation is CASSLGPGFQETQYF.

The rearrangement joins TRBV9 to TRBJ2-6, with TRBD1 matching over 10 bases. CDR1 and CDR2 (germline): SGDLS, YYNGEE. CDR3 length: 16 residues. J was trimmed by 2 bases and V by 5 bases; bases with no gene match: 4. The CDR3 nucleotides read TGTGCCAGCAGACGCGGGACAGGGGCTGGGGCCAACGTCCTGACTTTC. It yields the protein CASRRGTGAGANVLTF.

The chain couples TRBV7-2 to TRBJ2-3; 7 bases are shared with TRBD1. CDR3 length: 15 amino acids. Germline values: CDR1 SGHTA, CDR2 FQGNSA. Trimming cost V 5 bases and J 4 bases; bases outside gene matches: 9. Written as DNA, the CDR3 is TGTGCCAGCAGCAGACAGGGTACGTCCCCAGATACGCAGTATTTT. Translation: CASSRQGTSPDTQYF.

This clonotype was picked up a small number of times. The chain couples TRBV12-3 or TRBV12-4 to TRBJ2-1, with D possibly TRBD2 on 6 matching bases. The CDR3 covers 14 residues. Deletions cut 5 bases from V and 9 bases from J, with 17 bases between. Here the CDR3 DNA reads TGTGCCAGCAGTCTACGGGGTAGCGGAAGTGAGCAGTTCTTC. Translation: CASSLRGSGSEQFF.

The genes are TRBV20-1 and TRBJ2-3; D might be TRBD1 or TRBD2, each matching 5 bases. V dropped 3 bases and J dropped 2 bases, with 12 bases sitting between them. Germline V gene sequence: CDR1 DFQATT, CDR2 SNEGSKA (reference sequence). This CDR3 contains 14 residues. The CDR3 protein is CSASRQGTTDTQYF. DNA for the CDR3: TGCAGTGCTAGCCGCCAAGGGACCACAGATACGCAGTATTTT.

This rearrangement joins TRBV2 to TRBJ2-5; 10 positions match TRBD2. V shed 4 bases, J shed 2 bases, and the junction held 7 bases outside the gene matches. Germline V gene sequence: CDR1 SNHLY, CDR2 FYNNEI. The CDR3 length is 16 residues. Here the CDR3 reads CASSGSLAGVQETQYF. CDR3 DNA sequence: TGTGCCAGCAGTGGATCGCTAGCGGGGGTACAAGAGACCCAGTACTTC.

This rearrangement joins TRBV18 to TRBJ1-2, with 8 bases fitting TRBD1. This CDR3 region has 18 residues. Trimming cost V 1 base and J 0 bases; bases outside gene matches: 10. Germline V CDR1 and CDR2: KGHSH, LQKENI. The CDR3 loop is CASSPLTRGLRSNYGYTF. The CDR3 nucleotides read TGTGCCAGCTCACCACTAACCAGGGGGCTTCGATCTAACTATGGCTACACCTTC.

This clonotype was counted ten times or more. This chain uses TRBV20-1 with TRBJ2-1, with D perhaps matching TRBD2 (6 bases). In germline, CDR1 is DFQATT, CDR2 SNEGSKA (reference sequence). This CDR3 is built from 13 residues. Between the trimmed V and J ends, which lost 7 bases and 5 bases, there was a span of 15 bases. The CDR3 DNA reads TGCAGTGGATTAGCCGGGGGTCACAATGAGCAGTTCTTC. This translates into CSGLAGGHNEQFF.

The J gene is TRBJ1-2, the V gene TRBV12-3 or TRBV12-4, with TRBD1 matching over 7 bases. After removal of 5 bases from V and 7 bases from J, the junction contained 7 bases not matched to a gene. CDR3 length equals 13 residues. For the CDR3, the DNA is TGTGCCAGCAGTCTCCAGGGGGAGCGTGGCTACACCTTC. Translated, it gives CASSLQGERGYTF.

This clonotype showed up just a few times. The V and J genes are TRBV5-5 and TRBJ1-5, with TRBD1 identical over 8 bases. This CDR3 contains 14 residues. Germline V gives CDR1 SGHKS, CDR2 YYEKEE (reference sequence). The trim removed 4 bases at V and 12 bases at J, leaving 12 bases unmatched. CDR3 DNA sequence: TGTGCCAGCAGCCGGGAAGGACAGGGAACGGTCCAGCATTTT. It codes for CASSREGQGTVQHF.

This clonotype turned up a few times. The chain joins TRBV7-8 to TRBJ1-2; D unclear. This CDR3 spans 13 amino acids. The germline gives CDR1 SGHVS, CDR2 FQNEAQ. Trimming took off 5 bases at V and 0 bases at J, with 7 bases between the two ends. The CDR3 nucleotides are TGTGCCAGCAGCATGGGAACTAACTATGGCTACACCTTC. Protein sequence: CASSMGTNYGYTF.

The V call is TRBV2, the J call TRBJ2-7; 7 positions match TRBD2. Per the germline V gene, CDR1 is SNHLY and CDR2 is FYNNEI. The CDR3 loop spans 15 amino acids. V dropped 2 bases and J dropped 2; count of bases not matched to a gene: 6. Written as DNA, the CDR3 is TGTGCCAGCAGTGAAACGGAGCGGGGTGCCTACGAGCAGTACTTC. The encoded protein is CASSETERGAYEQYF.